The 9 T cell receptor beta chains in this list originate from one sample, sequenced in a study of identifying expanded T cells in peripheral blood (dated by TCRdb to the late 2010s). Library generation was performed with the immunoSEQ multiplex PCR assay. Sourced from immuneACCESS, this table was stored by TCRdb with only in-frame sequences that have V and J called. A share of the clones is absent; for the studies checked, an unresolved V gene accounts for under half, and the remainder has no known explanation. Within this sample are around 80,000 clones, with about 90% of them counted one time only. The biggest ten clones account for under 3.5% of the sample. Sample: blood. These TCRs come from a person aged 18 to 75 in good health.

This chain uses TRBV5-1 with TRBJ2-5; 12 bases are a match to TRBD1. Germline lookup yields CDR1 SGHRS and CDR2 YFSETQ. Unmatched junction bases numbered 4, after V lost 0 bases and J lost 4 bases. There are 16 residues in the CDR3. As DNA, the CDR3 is TGCGCCAGCAGCTTGGGACCGGGACAGGGGGCAGAGACCCAGTACTTC. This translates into CASSLGPGQGAETQYF.

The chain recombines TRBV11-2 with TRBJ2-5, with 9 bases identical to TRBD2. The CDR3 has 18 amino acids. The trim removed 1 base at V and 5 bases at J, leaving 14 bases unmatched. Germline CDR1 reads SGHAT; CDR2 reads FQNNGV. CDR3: CASSLGGPGTSLRETQYF. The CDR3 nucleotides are TGTGCCAGCAGCTTAGGGGGACCCGGGACTAGCCTTAGGGAGACCCAGTACTTC.

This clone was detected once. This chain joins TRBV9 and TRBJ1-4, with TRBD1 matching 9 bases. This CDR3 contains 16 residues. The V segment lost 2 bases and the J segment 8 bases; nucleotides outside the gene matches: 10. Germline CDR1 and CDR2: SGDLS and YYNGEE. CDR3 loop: CASSVDPGQGWEKLFF. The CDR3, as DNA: TGTGCCAGCAGCGTCGACCCGGGACAGGGTTGGGAAAAACTGTTTTTT.

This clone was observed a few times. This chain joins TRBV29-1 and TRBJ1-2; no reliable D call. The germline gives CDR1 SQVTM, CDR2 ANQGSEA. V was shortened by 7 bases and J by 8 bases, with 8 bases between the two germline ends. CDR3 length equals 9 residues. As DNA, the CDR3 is TGCAGCGATGGGGAAGGCTACACCTTC. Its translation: CSDGEGYTF.

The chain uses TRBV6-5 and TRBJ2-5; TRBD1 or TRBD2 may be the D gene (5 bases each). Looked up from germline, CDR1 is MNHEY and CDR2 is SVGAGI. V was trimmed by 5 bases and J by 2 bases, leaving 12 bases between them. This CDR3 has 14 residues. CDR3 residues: CASSPGGRQETQYF. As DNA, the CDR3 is TGTGCCAGCAGTCCTGGGGGTCGGCAAGAGACCCAGTACTTC.

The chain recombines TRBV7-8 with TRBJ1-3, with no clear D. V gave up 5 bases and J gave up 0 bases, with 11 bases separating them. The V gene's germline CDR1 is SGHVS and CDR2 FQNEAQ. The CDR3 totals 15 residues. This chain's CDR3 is CASSVVGSSGNTIYF. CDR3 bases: TGTGCCAGCAGCGTTGTCGGGAGCTCTGGAAACACCATATATTTT. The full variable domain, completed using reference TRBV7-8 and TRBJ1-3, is GAGVSQSPRYKVAKRGQDVALRCDPISGHVSLFWYQQALGQGPEFLTYFQNEAQLDKSGLPSDRFFAERPEGSVSTLKIQRTQQEDSAVYLCASSVVGSSGNTIYFGEGSWLTVV.

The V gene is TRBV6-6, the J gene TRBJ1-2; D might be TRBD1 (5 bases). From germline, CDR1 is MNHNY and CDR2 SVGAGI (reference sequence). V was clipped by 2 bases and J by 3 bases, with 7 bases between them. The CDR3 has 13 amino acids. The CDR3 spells CASSYGADYGYTF. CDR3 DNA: TGTGCCAGCAGTTACGGGGCCGACTATGGCTACACCTTC.

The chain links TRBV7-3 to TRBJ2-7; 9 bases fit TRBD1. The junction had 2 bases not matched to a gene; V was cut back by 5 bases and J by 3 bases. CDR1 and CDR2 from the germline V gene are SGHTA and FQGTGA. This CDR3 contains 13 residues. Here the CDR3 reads CASSMGQGYEQYF. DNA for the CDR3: TGTGCCAGCAGCATGGGACAGGGCTACGAGCAGTACTTC.

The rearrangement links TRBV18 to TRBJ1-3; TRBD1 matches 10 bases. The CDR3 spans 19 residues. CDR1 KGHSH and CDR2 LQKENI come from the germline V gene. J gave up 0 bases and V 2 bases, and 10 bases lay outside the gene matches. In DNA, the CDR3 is TGTGCCAGCTCACCAGGACTTTTAGGGACAGGGGCCTCTGGAAACACCATATATTTT. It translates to CASSPGLLGTGASGNTIYF.